The sequence of this T cell receptor (beta chain) was determined in a study of blood T cell repertoires in COVID-19. V lost 7 bases, J lost 7 bases, and 11 bases stayed unmatched. CDR3 length: 13 amino acids. CDR1 SQVTM and CDR2 ANQGSEA come from the germline V gene. The assay was immunoSEQ multiplex PCR, and TCRdb's table has in-frame clones only and misses some. This sample has roughly 400,000 clones, with more than 80% found just once. The sequenced sample consisted of PBMCs or T cells enriched from blood (not recorded which). The receptor was isolated from a man aged 25 to 40 who had recovered from COVID-19. The V call is TRBV29-1, the J call TRBJ1-1; 8 bases fit TRBD1. The CDR3 region has the DNA TGCAGCGGACAGGGGTGGTCATCGGGTGAAGCTTTCTTT. Its protein is CSGQGWSSGEAFF. Looking up the rest from reference TRBV29-1 and TRBJ1-1 gives the full variable domain: SAVISQKPSRDICQRGTSLTIQCQVDSQVTMMFWYRQQPGQSLTLIATANQGSEATYESGFVIDKFPISRPNLTFSTLTVSNMSPEDSSIYLCSGQGWSSGEAFFGQGTRLTVV.